The next 13 T cell receptor beta chains were all read from a single sample in a study of cytomegalovirus exposure and HLA in healthy donors. PCR was performed using 60 Vbeta and 13 Jbeta primers. Sequencing used immunoSEQ multiplex PCR; TCRdb keeps in-frame clones, though not all of them. Found here are 110,000 to 150,000 clones; the top ten clones hold 0.75% to 1%. The sample was PBMCs. These receptors all come from a male donor in good health and CMV-seronegative.

CDR3 DNA sequence: TGTGCCAGCAGGCCTACAGTTTCGCACACTGAAGCTTTCTTT. Translating it yields CASRPTVSHTEAFF. The gene calls are TRBV28 and TRBJ1-1; D gene ambiguous. The CDR3 loop spans 14 amino acids. Per germline, CDR1 MDHEN and CDR2 SYDVKM. Between the trimmed V and J ends, which lost 6 bases and 3 bases, there was a span of 14 bases.

V and J are TRBV30 and TRBJ2-2; the D gene is possibly TRBD2 (6 bases). This CDR3 has 13 residues. The ends were cut back, 3 bases at V and 5 bases at J, with 10 bases in the middle. Germline V gene data show CDR1 as GTSNPN and CDR2 as SVGIG (reference sequence). CDR3 nucleotides: TGTGCCTGGAGCGGGAGAGGAACCGGGGAGCTGTTTTTT. It specifies CAWSGRGTGELFF.

The rearrangement links TRBV27 to TRBJ1-4, with D tentatively TRBD1 (6 bases). V lost 3 bases to trimming and J lost 8 bases, with 16 bases between them. Per the germline V gene, CDR1 is MNHEY and CDR2 is SMNVEV (reference sequence). The CDR3 covers 15 residues. CDR3 sequence: CASSFSQGRYEKLFF. DNA for the CDR3: TGTGCCAGCAGTTTCTCACAGGGCCGCTACGAAAAACTGTTTTTT.

J is TRBJ1-2 and V is TRBV7-2, with 7 bases that match TRBD1. The CDR3 contains 16 residues. The V and J ends lost 5 bases and 1 base, in that order; junction bases with no gene match: 10. The germline V gene has CDR1 SGHTA and CDR2 FQGNSA. CDR3 protein: CASSPQRDSDNYGYTF. CDR3 coding DNA: TGTGCCAGCAGCCCTCAACGGGACAGCGATAACTATGGCTACACCTTC. The full variable domain, its missing parts supplied by reference TRBV7-2 and TRBJ1-2, is GAGVSQSPSNKVTEKGKDVELRCDPISGHTALYWYRQSLGQGLEFLIYFQGNSAPDKSGLPSDRFSAERTGGSVSTLTIQRTQQEDSAVYLCASSPQRDSDNYGYTFGSGTRLTVV.

The rearrangement uses TRBV7-2 and TRBJ1-4, with 8 bases identical to TRBD1. Per the germline V gene, CDR1 is SGHTA and CDR2 is FQGNSA. The V segment lost 5 bases and the J segment 5 bases; nucleotides outside the gene matches: 7. CDR3 length equals 15 residues. The CDR3 region is CASSLQGAGNEKLFF. The CDR3 DNA follows: TGTGCCAGCAGCCTTCAGGGGGCGGGAAATGAAAAACTGTTTTTT.

The chain carries TRBV7-9 and TRBJ1-2, with D unclear. CDR3 length: 14 residues. The germline V gene has CDR1 SEHNR and CDR2 FQNEAQ (reference sequence). V lost 1 base to trimming and J lost 8 bases, with 14 bases between them. The CDR3 reads CASSLGRGDRGYTF. The DNA for the CDR3 is TGTGCCAGCAGCTTAGGCCGGGGTGATCGAGGCTACACCTTC. Full variable domain (remainder filled in from reference TRBV7-9 and TRBJ1-2): DTGVSQNPRHKITKRGQNVTFRCDPISEHNRLYWYRQTLGQGPEFLTYFQNEAQLEKSRLLSDRFSAERPKGSFSTLEIQRTEQGDSAMYLCASSLGRGDRGYTFGSGTRLTVV.

V and J are TRBV9 and TRBJ1-4; 8 nucleotides line up with TRBD1. The CDR3 extends over 15 amino acids. CDR1 SGDLS and CDR2 YYNGEE come from the germline V gene. V was pared by 3 bases and J by 1 base, with 2 bases of the junction left unmatched. CDR3 sequence: CASSAGQGTNEKLFF. CDR3 DNA sequence: TGTGCCAGCAGCGCCGGACAGGGAACTAATGAAAAACTGTTTTTT.

V gene TRBV4-2 combines with J gene TRBJ2-4; TRBD2 matches 12 bases. The CDR3 consists of 22 residues. The V gene's germline CDR1 is LGHNA and CDR2 YNFKEQ. V dropped 0 bases and J dropped 0; count of bases not matched to a gene: 15. In nucleotides, the CDR3 is TGTGCCAGCAGCCAAGAGGGACTGGCTAGCGGGGGGGCCAATCTAGCCAAAAACATTCAGTACTTC. Protein sequence: CASSQEGLASGGANLAKNIQYF.

V gene TRBV4-3 combines with J gene TRBJ1-1; TRBD1 is a possible D gene (6 bases). Germline V gene lookup returns CDR1 LGHNA and CDR2 YSLEER. Trimming took 0 bases from V and 6 from J, leaving 8 bases between them. CDR3 length equals 13 residues. The CDR3 bases are TGCGCCAGCAGCCAAGACAGGGGATCTGAAGCTTTCTTT. The encoded protein is CASSQDRGSEAFF.

The chain is built from TRBV30 and TRBJ1-2, with 10 bases that match TRBD1. The V gene's germline CDR1 is GTSNPN and CDR2 SVGIG (reference sequence). The junction had 5 bases not matched to a gene; V was cut back by 2 bases and J by 8 bases. This CDR3 has 13 residues. The CDR3 reads CAWSSGTGVGYTF. The CDR3 nucleotides are TGTGCCTGGAGTTCCGGGACAGGGGTGGGCTACACCTTC. The full variable domain, in which reference TRBV30 and TRBJ1-2 provide the parts outside the CDR3, is SQTIHQWPATLVQPVGSPLSLECTVEGTSNPNLYWYRQAAGRGLQLLFYSVGIGQISSEVPQNLSASRPQDRQFILSSKKLLLSDSGFYLCAWSSGTGVGYTFGSGTRLTVV.

Comment on this clone: At one boundary the junction diverges from the germline segment, which might be a read error. The CDR3 spells CASSHNGGQGAWNTEAFF. The CDR3 region has the DNA TGTGCTAGCAGCCATAACGGGGGGCAGGGGGCATGGAACACTGAAGCTTTCTTT. The chain combines TRBV7-7 with TRBJ1-1; 8 bases are shared with TRBD1. Germline loops: CDR1 SSHAT, CDR2 FNYEAQ (reference sequence). CDR3 length: 18 residues.

The chain combines TRBV9 with TRBJ1-2, with D possibly TRBD1 on 6 matching bases. The CDR3 totals 13 residues. The ends were cut back, 4 bases at V and 8 bases at J, with 15 bases in the middle. CDR1 is SGDLS, CDR2 YYNGEE, per germline. CDR3 DNA sequence: TGTGCCAGCAGCCCGGGACAAAGGAGAGGCTACACCTTC. This gives the protein CASSPGQRRGYTF. Full variable domain (remainder filled in from reference TRBV9 and TRBJ1-2): DSGVTQTPKHLITATGQRVTLRCSPRSGDLSVYWYQQSLDQGLQFLIQYYNGEERAKGNILERFSAQQFPDLHSELNLSSLELGDSALYFCASSPGQRRGYTFGSGTRLTVV.

The V and J genes are TRBV7-9 and TRBJ1-1; 7 bases line up with TRBD1. The CDR3 is 14 residues long. CDR1 is SEHNR, CDR2 FQNEAQ, per germline (reference sequence). V shed 6 bases, J shed 2 bases, and the junction held 6 bases outside the gene matches. CDR3 DNA: TGTGCCAGCAGATACAGGGGAAGAAACACTGAAGCTTTCTTT. This translates into CASRYRGRNTEAFF.